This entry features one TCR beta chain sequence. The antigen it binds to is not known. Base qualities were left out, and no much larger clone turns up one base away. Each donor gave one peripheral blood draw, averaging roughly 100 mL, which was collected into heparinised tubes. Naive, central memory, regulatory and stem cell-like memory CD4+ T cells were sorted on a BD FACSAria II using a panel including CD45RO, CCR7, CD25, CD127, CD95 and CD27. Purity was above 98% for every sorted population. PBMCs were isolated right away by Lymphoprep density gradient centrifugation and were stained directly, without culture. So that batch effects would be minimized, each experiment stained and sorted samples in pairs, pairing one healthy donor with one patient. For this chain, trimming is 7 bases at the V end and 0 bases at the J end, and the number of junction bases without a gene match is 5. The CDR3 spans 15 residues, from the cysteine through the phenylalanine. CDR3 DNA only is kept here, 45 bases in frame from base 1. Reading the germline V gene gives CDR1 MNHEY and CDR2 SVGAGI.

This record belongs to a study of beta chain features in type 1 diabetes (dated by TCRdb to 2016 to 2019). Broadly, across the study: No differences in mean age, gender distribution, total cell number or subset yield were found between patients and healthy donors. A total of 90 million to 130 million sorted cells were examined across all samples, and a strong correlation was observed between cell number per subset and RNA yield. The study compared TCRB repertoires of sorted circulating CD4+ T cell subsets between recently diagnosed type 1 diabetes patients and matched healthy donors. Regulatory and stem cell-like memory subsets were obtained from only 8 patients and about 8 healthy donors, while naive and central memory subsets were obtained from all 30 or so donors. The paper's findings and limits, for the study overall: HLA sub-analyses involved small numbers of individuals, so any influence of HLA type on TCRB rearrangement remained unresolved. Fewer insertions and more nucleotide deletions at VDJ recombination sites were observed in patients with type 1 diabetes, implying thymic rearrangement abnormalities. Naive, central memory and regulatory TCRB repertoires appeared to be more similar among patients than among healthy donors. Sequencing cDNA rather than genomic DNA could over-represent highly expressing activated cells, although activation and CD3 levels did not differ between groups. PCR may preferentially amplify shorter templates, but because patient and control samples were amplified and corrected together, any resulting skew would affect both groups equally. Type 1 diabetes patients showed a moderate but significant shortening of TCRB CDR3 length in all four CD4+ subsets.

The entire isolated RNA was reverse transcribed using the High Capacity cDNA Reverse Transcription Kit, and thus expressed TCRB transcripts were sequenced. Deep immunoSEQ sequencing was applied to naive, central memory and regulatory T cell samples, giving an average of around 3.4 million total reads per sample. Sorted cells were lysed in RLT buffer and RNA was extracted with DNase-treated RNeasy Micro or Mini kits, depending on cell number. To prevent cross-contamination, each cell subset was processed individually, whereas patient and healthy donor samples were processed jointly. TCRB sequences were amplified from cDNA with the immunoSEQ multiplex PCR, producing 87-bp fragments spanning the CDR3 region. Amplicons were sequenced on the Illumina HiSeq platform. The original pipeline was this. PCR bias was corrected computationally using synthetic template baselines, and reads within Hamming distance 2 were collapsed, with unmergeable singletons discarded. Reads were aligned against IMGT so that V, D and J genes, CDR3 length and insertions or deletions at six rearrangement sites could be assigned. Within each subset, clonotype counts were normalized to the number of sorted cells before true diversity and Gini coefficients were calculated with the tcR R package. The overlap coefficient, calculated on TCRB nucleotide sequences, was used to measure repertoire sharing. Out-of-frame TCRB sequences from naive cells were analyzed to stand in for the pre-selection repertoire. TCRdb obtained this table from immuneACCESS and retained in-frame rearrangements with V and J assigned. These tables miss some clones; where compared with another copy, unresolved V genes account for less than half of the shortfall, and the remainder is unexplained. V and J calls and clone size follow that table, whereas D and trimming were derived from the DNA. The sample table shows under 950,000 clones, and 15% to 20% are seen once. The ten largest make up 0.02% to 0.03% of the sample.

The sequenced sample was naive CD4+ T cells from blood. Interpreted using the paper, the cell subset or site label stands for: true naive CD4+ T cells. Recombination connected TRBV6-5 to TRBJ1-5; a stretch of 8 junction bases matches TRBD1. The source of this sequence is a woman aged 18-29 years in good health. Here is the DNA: TGTGCCAGCAAGCAACAGGGGGTTAGCAATCAGCCCCAGCATTTT. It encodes CASKQQGVSNQPQHF.